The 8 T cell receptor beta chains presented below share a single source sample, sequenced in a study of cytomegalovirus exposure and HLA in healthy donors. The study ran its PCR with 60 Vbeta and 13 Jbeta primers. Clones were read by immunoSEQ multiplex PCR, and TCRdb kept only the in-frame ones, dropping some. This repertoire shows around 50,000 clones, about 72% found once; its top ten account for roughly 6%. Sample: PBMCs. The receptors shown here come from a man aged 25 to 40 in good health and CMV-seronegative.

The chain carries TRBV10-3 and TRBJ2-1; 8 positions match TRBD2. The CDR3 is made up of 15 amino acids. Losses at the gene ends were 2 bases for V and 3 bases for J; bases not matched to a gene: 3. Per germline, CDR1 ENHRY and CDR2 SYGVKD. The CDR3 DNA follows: TGTGCCATCAGTGAGCCTAGCGGGCGCTACAATGAGCAGTTCTTC. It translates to CAISEPSGRYNEQFF.

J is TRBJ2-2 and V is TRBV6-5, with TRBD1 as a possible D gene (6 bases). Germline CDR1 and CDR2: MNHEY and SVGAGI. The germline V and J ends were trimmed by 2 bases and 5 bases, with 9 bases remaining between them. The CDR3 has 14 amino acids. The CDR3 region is CASSYAQGTGELFF. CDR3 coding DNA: TGTGCCAGCAGTTACGCACAGGGAACCGGGGAGCTGTTTTTT.

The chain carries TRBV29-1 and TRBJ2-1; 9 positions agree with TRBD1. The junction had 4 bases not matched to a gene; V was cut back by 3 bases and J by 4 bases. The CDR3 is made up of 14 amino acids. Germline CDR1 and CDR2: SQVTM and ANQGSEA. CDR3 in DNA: TGCAGCGTTGACGGGACAGGGATTTACAATGAGCAGTTCTTC. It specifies CSVDGTGIYNEQFF.

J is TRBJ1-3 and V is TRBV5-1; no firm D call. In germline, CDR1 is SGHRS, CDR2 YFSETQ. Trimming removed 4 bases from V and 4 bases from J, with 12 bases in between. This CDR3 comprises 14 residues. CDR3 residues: CASSPSAGGNTIYF. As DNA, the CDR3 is TGCGCCAGCAGCCCAAGTGCAGGAGGAAACACCATATATTTT.

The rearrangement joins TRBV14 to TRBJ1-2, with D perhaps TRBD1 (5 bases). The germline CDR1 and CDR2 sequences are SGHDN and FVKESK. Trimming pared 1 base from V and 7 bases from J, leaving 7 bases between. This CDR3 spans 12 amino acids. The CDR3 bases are TGTGCCAGCAGCCAAGTGGGGGGTGGCTACACCTTC. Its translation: CASSQVGGGYTF.

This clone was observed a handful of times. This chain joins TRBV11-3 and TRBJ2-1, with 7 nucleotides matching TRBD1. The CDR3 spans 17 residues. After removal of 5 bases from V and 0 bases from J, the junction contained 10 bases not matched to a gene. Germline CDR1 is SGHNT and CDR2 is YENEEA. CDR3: CASSNLDRWSSYNEQFF. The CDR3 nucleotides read TGTGCCAGCAGCAACTTGGACAGGTGGAGCTCCTACAATGAGCAGTTCTTC. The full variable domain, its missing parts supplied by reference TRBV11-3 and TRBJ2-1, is EAGVVQSPRYKIIEKKQPVAFWCNPISGHNTLYWYLQNLGQGPELLIRYENEEAVDDSQLPKDRFSAERLKGVDSTLKIQPAELGDSAVYLCASSNLDRWSSYNEQFFGPGTRLTVL.

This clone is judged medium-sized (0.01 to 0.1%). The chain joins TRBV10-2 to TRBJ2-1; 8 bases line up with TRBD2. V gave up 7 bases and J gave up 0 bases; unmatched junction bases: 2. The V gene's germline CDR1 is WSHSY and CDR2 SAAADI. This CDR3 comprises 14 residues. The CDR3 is CASTLAASYNEQFF. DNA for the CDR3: TGCGCCAGCACACTAGCGGCCTCCTACAATGAGCAGTTCTTC.

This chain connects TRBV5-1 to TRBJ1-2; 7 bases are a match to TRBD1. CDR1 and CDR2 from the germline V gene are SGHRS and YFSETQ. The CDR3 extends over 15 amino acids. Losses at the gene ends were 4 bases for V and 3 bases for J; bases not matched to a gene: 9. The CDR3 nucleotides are TGCGCCAGCAGCACCGGACAGGCTCTTGACTATGGCTACACCTTC. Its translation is CASSTGQALDYGYTF.